The next 12 T cell receptor beta chains were all read from a single sample in a study of T cell responses to AZD1222 COVID-19 vaccine. Sequencing was performed with immunoSEQ multiplex PCR; in TCRdb, only in-frame clones are kept and a portion is missing. Among more than 80,000 clones listed, around 90% were seen once. This material consisted of peripheral blood, taken on day 0 of MenACWY control vaccination. These receptors were collected from an adult in good health.

The gene calls are TRBV19 and TRBJ1-1; perhaps TRBD1 as D (6 bases). V lost 3 bases to trimming and J lost 4 bases, with 9 bases between them. This CDR3 is 13 amino acids long. The germline gives CDR1 LNHDA, CDR2 SQIVND (reference sequence). CDR3 region: CASSMGRGTEAFF. In nucleotides, the CDR3 is TGTGCCAGTAGTATGGGCAGGGGCACTGAAGCTTTCTTT.

This rearrangement joins TRBV10-3 to TRBJ2-2; 8 nucleotides agree with TRBD2. Germline values: CDR1 ENHRY, CDR2 SYGVKD. The CDR3 totals 14 residues. The J segment lost 2 bases and the V segment lost 7 bases, leaving 3 bases of the junction unmatched. CDR3 sequence reads: CAITGGANTGELFF. Here the CDR3 DNA reads TGTGCCATCACCGGGGGGGCCAACACCGGGGAGCTGTTTTTT.

The V call is TRBV30, the J call TRBJ2-2; D unresolved. The CDR3 contains 16 residues. Germline values: CDR1 GTSNPN, CDR2 SVGIG (reference sequence). V was cut by 0 bases and J by 0 bases, with 11 bases left in between. The CDR3 nucleotides read TGTGCCTGGAGTGTATCCGGCAGCGCGAACACCGGGGAGCTGTTTTTT. It specifies CAWSVSGSANTGELFF. The complete variable domain, with remaining parts taken from reference TRBV30 and TRBJ2-2, reads SQTIHQWPATLVQPVGSPLSLECTVEGTSNPNLYWYRQAAGRGLQLLFYSVGIGQISSEVPQNLSASRPQDRQFILSSKKLLLSDSGFYLCAWSVSGSANTGELFFGEGSRLTVL.

This chain uses TRBV7-9 with TRBJ1-2, with D hard to call. The CDR3 sequence is 14 residues long. V lost 7 bases to trimming and J lost 0 bases, with 12 bases between them. Germline CDR1 and CDR2: SEHNR and FQNEAQ (reference sequence). CDR3 amino acids: CASTQQLANYGYTF. CDR3 DNA sequence: TGTGCCAGCACCCAACAGTTAGCTAACTATGGCTACACCTTC.

The chain is built from TRBV6-1 and TRBJ1-3; D unclear. CDR1 MNHNS and CDR2 SASEGT come from the germline V gene. With 2 bases removed from V and 0 bases from J, the gap between germline ends came to 11 bases. This CDR3 has 16 amino acids. The CDR3 here is CASSERQSHSGNTIYF. As DNA, the CDR3 is TGTGCCAGCAGTGAAAGGCAGAGCCACTCTGGAAACACCATATATTTT.

This clone was detected a few times. V is TRBV5-4 and J is TRBJ1-1; the match to TRBD1 covers 7 bases. The length of the CDR3 is 14 residues. J was trimmed by 2 bases and V by 3 bases; bases with no gene match: 4. Germline V gene lookup returns CDR1 SGHNT and CDR2 YYREEE (reference sequence). For the CDR3, the DNA is TGTGCCAGCAGCTATAGACAGGGCAACACTGAAGCTTTCTTT. This encodes CASSYRQGNTEAFF.

The CDR3 sequence is CASSPRDGMYNEQFF. Here the CDR3 DNA reads TGTGCCAGTAGTCCCCGGGACGGTATGTACAATGAGCAGTTCTTC. The chain links TRBV19 to TRBJ2-1, with D perhaps being TRBD1 or TRBD2 (5 bases each). V lost 5 bases to trimming and J lost 4 bases, with 15 bases between them. The CDR3 is 15 residues long. Germline CDR1 and CDR2: LNHDA and SQIVND (reference sequence). Combining the CDR3 with reference TRBV19 and TRBJ2-1 gives the whole variable domain DGGITQSPKYLFRKEGQNVTLSCEQNLNHDAMYWYRQDPGQGLRLIYYSQIVNDFQKGDIAEGYSVSREKKESFPLTVTSAQKNPTAFYLCASSPRDGMYNEQFFGPGTRLTVL.

V gene TRBV29-1 combines with J gene TRBJ1-1; 10 nucleotides line up with TRBD1. The CDR3 sequence is 15 residues long. The V gene end was trimmed by 8 bases and the J gene end by 4 bases; junction bases not matched to a gene: 13. Per the germline V gene, CDR1 is SQVTM and CDR2 is ANQGSEA. The CDR3 DNA follows: TGCAGCACCTCTGGGGGGACAGGGGATGGCACTGAAGCTTTCTTT. This sequence encodes CSTSGGTGDGTEAFF.

This sequence joins TRBV21-1 and TRBJ1-1; the table gives TRBD1 as D, unverified against the DNA. TRBV21-1 is listed as a pseudogene. This CDR3 comprises 16 residues. CDR3 DNA sequence: TGTGCCAGCAGCCCAGCGGGACAGGGACTGAACACTGAAGCTTTCTTT. Translated, it gives CASSPAGQGLNTEAFF.

The chain has TRBV2 and TRBJ1-2; unclear D gene. The CDR3 spans 14 residues. Deletions cut 4 bases from V and 0 bases from J, with 9 bases between. Germline lookup yields CDR1 SNHLY and CDR2 FYNNEI. The CDR3 DNA is TGTGCCAGCAGTGGGGCAGCTCCTAACTATGGCTACACCTTC. Translation: CASSGAAPNYGYTF. Full variable domain (outside the CDR3, taken from reference TRBV2 and TRBJ1-2): EPEVTQTPSHQVTQMGQEVILRCVPISNHLYFYWYRQILGQKVEFLVSFYNNEISEKSEIFDDQFSVERPDGSNFTLKIRSTKLEDSAMYFCASSGAAPNYGYTFGSGTRLTVV.

A single count supports this clone. This rearrangement joins TRBV2 to TRBJ1-5; 7 positions agree with TRBD1. The CDR3 covers 14 residues. Germline V CDR1 and CDR2: SNHLY, FYNNEI. Trimming removed 5 bases from V and 5 bases from J; junction bases left unmatched: 6. The CDR3 loop reads CASSPGQRDQPQHF. CDR3 DNA: TGTGCCAGCAGTCCGGGACAGAGAGATCAGCCCCAGCATTTT. The whole variable domain, remainder taken from reference TRBV2 and TRBJ1-5, is EPEVTQTPSHQVTQMGQEVILRCVPISNHLYFYWYRQILGQKVEFLVSFYNNEISEKSEIFDDQFSVERPDGSNFTLKIRSTKLEDSAMYFCASSPGQRDQPQHFGDGTRLSIL.

This sequence joins TRBV7-9 and TRBJ1-4, with TRBD1 identical over 8 bases. The ends lost 1 base at V and 2 bases at J; junction bases unmatched: 3. The germline CDR1 and CDR2 sequences are SEHNR and FQNEAQ (reference sequence). This CDR3 spans 16 amino acids. CDR3 region: CASSLVRGLTNEKLFF. The CDR3 DNA reads TGTGCCAGCAGCTTAGTCAGGGGGCTGACTAATGAAAAACTGTTTTTT. Full variable domain (outside the CDR3, taken from reference TRBV7-9 and TRBJ1-4): DTGVSQNPRHKITKRGQNVTFRCDPISEHNRLYWYRQTLGQGPEFLTYFQNEAQLEKSRLLSDRFSAERPKGSFSTLEIQRTEQGDSAMYLCASSLVRGLTNEKLFFGSGTQLSVL.